These T cell receptor beta chains were read from a single sample in a study of shared clonotypes between healthy human individuals. Measured with immunoSEQ multiplex PCR; TCRdb has only the in-frame clones, and not every one. The data hold approximately 98,000 clones, with roughly 70% observed a single time. The sequenced material came from memory CD8+ T cells sorted from blood. These receptors came from a woman in her thirties in good health. Both conserved end residues are part of each CDR3.

j_call v_call cdr3_length cdr3_aa
TRBJ2-7 TRBV7-9 13 CASSLPGGYEQYF
TRBJ2-7 TRBV10-2 16 CASSDFRLAGGIEQYF
TRBJ2-7 TRBV19 15 CASSMGLAGNFEQYF
TRBJ2-1 TRBV27 14 CASSWGGVYNEQFF
TRBJ1-5 TRBV7-9 12 CASSFRAQPQHF
TRBJ1-1 TRBV13 16 CASSSPGQGGDTEAFF
TRBJ1-1 TRBV7-9 14 CASSLVQGATEAFF
TRBJ2-7 TRBV5-6 16 CASSLGGSRGFYEQYF
TRBJ1-2 TRBV4-2 15 CASSQASATGYGYTF
TRBJ2-7 TRBV27 15 CASSPGPSWVHEQYF
TRBJ2-7 TRBV4-1 15 CASSRAVPATREQYF
TRBJ2-2 TRBV30 16 CAWSTWTRKDPGELFF
TRBJ2-3 TRBV28 15 CASSHPGLYTDTQYF
TRBJ1-1 TRBV10-3 14 CAIRRDRENTEAFF
TRBJ2-3 TRBV15 15 CATSRDVYSTDTQYF
TRBJ2-7 TRBV9 13 CASSSGISYEQYF
TRBJ2-7 TRBV5-1 15 CASSLAGGLFYEQYF
TRBJ2-7 TRBV5-1 15 CASSFGRGELYEQYF
TRBJ2-1 TRBV6-4 15 CASSDSVDSYNEQFF
TRBJ2-3 TRBV5-1 15 CASSLMGHEQDTQYF
TRBJ2-1 TRBV5-4 16 CASSLVSLGSYNEQFF
TRBJ2-7 TRBV6-4 13 CASSEGRNYEQYF
TRBJ2-7 TRBV4-2 16 CASSQGLAGEGYEQYF
TRBJ2-5 TRBV7-9 14 CASNLAGQQETQYF
TRBJ2-7 TRBV6-1 14 CASSEGQDPYEQYF
TRBJ2-3 TRBV13 14 CASSLPLAPDTQYF
TRBJ1-1 TRBV27 14 CASSLSPWGTEAFF
TRBJ2-7 TRBV5-1 14 CASSVEGPPYEQYF
TRBJ2-7 TRBV5-8 13 CASSLANFYEQYF
TRBJ1-4 TRBV4-2 16 CASSPDGGTGNEKLFF
TRBJ2-7 TRBV23-1 13 CASNGRVVYEQYF
TRBJ2-2 TRBV15 18 CATSRDWPGQTYGGELFF
TRBJ1-3 TRBV15 16 CATSRDQTGAGNTIYF
TRBJ1-4 TRBV25-1 13 CASLDRKNEKLFF
TRBJ1-4 TRBV9 14 CASSVDGTKKILFF
TRBJ2-1 TRBV28 16 CASSLCWTSDYNEQFF
TRBJ1-1 TRBV27 13 CASNQRMDTEAFF
TRBJ1-2 TRBV18 16 CASSPPVEGAEYGYTF